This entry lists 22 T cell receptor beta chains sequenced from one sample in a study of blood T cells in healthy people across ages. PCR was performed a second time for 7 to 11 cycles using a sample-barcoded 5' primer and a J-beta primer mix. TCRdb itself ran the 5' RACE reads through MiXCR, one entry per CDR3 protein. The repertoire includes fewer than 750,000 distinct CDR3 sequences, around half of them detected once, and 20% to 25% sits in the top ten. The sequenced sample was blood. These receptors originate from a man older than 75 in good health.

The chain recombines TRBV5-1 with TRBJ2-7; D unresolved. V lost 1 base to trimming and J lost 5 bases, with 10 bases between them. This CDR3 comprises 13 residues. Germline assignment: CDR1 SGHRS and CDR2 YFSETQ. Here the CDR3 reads CASSLSIGDEQYF. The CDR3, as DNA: TGCGCCAGCAGCTTGAGTATTGGGGACGAGCAGTACTTC.

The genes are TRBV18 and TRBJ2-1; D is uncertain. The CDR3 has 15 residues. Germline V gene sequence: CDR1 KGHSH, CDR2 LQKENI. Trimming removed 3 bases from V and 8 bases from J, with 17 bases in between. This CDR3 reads CASSPSIGSRHEQFF. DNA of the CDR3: TGTGCCAGCTCACCCAGTATCGGCTCCCGGCATGAGCAGTTCTTC. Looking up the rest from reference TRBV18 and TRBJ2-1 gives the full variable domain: NAGVMQNPRHLVRRRGQEARLRCSPMKGHSHVYWYRQLPEEGLKFMVYLQKENIIDESGMPKERFSAEFPKEGPSILRIQQVVRGDSAAYFCASSPSIGSRHEQFFGPGTRLTVL.

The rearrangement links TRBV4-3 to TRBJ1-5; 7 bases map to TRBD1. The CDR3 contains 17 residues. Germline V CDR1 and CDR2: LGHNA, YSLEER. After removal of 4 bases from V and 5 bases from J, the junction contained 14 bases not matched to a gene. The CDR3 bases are TGCGCCAGCAGCCGGGGACTTCCGGGACAGCGAGATCAGCCCCAGCATTTT. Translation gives CASSRGLPGQRDQPQHF.

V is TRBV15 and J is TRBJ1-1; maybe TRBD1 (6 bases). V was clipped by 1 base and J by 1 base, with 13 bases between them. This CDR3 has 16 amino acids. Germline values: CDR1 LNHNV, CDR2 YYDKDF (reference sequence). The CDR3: CATSRGGGGQNTEAFF. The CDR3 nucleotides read TGTGCCACCAGCAGAGGCGGGGGCGGTCAGAACACTGAAGCTTTCTTT.

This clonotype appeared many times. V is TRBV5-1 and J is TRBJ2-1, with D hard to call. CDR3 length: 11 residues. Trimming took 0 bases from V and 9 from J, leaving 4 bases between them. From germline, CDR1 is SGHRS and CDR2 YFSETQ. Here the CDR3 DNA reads TGCGCCAGCAGCTTGGAGGGTGAGCAGTTCTTC. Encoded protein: CASSLEGEQFF.

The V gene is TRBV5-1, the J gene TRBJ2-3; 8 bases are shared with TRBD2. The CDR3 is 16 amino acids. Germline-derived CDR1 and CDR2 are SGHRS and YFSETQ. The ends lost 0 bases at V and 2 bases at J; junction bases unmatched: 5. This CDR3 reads CASSLAGGPFTDTQYF. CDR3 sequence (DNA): TGCGCCAGCAGCTTGGCGGGGGGGCCTTTCACAGATACGCAGTATTTT.

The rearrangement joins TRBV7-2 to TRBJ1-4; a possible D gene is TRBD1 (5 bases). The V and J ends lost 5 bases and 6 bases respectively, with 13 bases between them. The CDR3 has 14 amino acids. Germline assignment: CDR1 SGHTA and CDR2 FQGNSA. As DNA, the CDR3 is TGTGCCAGCAGCCCCGGGGGATCGGATGAAAAACTGTTTTTT. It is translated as CASSPGGSDEKLFF.

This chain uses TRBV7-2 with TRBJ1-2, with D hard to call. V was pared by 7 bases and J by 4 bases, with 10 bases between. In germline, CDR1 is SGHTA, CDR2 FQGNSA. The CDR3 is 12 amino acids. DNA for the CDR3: TGTGCCAGCACCAGAGAACTCTATGGCTACACCTTC. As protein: CASTRELYGYTF.

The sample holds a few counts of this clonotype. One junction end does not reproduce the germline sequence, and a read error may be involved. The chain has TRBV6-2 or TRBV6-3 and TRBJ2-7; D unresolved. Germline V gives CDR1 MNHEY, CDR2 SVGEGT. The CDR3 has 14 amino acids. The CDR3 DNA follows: TGTGCCAGCGGTTACCCTACGGCGACCTACGAGCAGTACTTC. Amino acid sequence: CASGYPTATYEQYF.

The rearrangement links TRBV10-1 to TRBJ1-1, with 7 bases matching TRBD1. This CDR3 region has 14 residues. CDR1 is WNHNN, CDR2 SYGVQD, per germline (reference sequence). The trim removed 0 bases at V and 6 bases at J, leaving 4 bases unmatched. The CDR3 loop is CASSESGGFAEAFF. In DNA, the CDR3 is TGCGCCAGCAGTGAGTCAGGGGGCTTCGCTGAAGCTTTCTTT.

CDR3 region: CASSLGRTANEQFF. In nucleotides, the CDR3 is TGCGCCAGCAGCTTGGGACGGACTGCGAATGAGCAGTTCTTC. The chain joins TRBV5-1 to TRBJ2-1, with D perhaps matching TRBD2 (5 bases). CDR1 is SGHRS and CDR2 is YFSETQ in the germline V gene. This CDR3 is 14 amino acids long. Trimming cost V 0 bases and J 7 bases, with 11 bases left between them.

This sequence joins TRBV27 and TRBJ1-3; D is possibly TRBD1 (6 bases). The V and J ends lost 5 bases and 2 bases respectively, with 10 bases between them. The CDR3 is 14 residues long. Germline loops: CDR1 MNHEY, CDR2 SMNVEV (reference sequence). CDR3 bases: TGTGCCAGCAGTCTCCAGGGGCCTGGAAACACCATATATTTT. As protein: CASSLQGPGNTIYF.

As DNA, the CDR3 is TGTGCCAGCAGCTTCCCGTCACGGGGAGGGTTGCCTGGCTACACCTTC. This sequence encodes CASSFPSRGGLPGYTF. The chain combines TRBV9 with TRBJ1-2, with D unclear. CDR1 is SGDLS, CDR2 YYNGEE, per germline. The CDR3 length is 16 residues. V lost 4 bases to trimming and J lost 7 bases, with 23 bases between them.

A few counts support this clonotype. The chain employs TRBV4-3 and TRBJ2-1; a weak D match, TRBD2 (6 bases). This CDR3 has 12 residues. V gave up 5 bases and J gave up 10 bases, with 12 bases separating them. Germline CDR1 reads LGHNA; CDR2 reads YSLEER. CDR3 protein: CASSLNGGEQFF. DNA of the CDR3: TGCGCCAGCAGCTTGAATGGGGGGGAGCAGTTCTTC.

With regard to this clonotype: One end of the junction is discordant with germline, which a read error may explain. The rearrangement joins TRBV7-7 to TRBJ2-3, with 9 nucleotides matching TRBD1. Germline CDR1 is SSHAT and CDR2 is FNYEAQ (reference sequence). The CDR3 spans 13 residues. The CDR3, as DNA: TGTGCTAGCAGCCAAAGGGACAGGGCGAAGCAGTATTTT. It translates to CASSQRDRAKQYF.

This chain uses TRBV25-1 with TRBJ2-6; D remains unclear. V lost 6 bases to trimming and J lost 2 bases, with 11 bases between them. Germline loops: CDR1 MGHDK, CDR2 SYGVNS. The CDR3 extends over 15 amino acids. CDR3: CASSLLPPGANVLTF. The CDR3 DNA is TGTGCCAGCAGCCTACTCCCCCCTGGGGCCAACGTCCTGACTTTC.

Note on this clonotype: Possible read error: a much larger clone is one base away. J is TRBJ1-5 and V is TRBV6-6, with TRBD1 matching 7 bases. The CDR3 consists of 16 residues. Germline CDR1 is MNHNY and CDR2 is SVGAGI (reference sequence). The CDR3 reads CVSRAIGDRNNQPQHF. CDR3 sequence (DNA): TGTGTCAGCAGAGCAATAGGGGACAGAAACAATCAGCCCCAGCATTTT.

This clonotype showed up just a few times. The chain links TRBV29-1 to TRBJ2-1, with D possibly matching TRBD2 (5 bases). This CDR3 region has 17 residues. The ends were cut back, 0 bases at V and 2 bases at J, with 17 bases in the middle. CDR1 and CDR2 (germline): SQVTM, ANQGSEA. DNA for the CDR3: TGCAGCGTTGAAGACCCCTCGTCCAGCGGAACCTACAATGAGCAGTTCTTC. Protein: CSVEDPSSSGTYNEQFF.

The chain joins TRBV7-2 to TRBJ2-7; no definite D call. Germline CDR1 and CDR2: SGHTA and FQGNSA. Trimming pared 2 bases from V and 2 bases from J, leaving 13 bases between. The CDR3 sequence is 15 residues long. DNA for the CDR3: TGTGCCAGCAGCTTATCAGGCACTTCCCCCTACGAGCAGTACTTC. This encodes CASSLSGTSPYEQYF.

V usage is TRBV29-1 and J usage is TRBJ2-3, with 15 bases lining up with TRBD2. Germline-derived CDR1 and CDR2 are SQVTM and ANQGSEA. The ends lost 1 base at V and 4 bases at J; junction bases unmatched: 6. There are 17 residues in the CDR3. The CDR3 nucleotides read TGCAGCGTTGAAGGGACTAGCGGGGGGGTTAGGCCAGATACGCAGTATTTT. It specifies CSVEGTSGGVRPDTQYF.

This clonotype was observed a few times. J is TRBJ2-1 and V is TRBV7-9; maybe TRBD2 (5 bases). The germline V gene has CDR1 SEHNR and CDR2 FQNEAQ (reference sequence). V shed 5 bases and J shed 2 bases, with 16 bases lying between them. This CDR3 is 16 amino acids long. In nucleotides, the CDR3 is TGTGCCAGCAGCCCGGAGGACTCCTCTACCTACAATGAGCAGTTCTTC. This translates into CASSPEDSSTYNEQFF.

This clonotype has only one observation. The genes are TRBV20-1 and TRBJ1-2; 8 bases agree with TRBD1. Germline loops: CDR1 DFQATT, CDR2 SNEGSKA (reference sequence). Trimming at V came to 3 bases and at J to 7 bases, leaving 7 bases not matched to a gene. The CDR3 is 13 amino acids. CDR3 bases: TGCAGTGCTAGGAAAGAACAGGGGGTTGGCTACACCTTC. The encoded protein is CSARKEQGVGYTF.